The 22 T cell receptor beta chains below come from one sample, sequenced in a study of cytomegalovirus exposure and HLA in healthy donors. PCR used 60 Vbeta primers and 13 Jbeta primers. Profiling relied on immunoSEQ multiplex PCR, and the TCRdb table lists in-frame clones only, not all of them. Found here are about 57,000 clones, around 85% of them singletons; the top ten hold under 3%. The sequenced sample consisted of PBMCs. Receptors originate from a young woman in good health and CMV-seronegative.

The chain uses TRBV19 and TRBJ2-1; TRBD2 is a possible D gene (5 bases). The CDR3 covers 15 residues. Germline CDR1 and CDR2: LNHDA and SQIVND (reference sequence). V gave up 1 base and J gave up 2 bases, with 9 bases separating them. The CDR3, as DNA: TGTGCCAGTAGTATAGGAGGGTCGGCCTACAATGAGCAGTTCTTC. Its translation is CASSIGGSAYNEQFF.

The V gene is TRBV30, the J gene TRBJ1-1; D gene uncertain. The CDR3 extends over 13 amino acids. Trimming stripped 2 bases from V and 0 bases from J, with 7 bases between. The germline CDR1 and CDR2 sequences are GTSNPN and SVGIG (reference sequence). The CDR3 nucleotides are TGTGCCTGGAGTCACAGTCTGAACACTGAAGCTTTCTTT. Translating it yields CAWSHSLNTEAFF.

Worth noting for this clone: The same CDR3 is also encoded by other DNA sequences in this sample. The chain has TRBV7-2 and TRBJ2-3, with a tentative D call TRBD2 (5 bases). Germline CDR1 and CDR2: SGHTA and FQGNSA. The CDR3 spans 15 residues. Trimming pared 4 bases from V and 6 bases from J, leaving 17 bases between. The DNA for the CDR3 is TGTGCCAGCAGCTCCTTTTTCGAGGGCGGGGATACGCAGTATTTT. This encodes CASSSFFEGGDTQYF.

In DNA, the CDR3 is TGTGCCAGCAGTTCCGGGACGAACACCGGGGAGCTGTTTTTT. This gives the protein CASSSGTNTGELFF. The chain combines TRBV7-8 with TRBJ2-2; possibly TRBD2 for D (5 bases). Trimming took 6 bases from V and 0 from J, leaving 8 bases between them. The germline CDR1 and CDR2 sequences are SGHVS and FQNEAQ. This CDR3 region has 14 residues.

The chain is built from TRBV29-1 and TRBJ1-2; TRBD1 matches 7 bases. The germline V gene encodes CDR1 SQVTM and CDR2 ANQGSEA. With V trimmed by 7 bases and J by 6 bases, 14 bases remained unmatched. This CDR3 spans 14 amino acids. In nucleotides, the CDR3 is TGCAGCGCCACCCAACAAGGACAGGTTCATGGCTACACCTTC. Its translation is CSATQQGQVHGYTF.

The rearrangement links TRBV6-6 to TRBJ2-7; the D gene is possibly TRBD1 (6 bases). Germline V gene sequence: CDR1 MNHNY, CDR2 SVGAGI (reference sequence). V was pared by 0 bases and J by 0 bases, with 6 bases between. The CDR3 contains 14 residues. The chain's CDR3 is CASSYSDSSYEQYF. The DNA of the CDR3 is TGTGCCAGCAGTTACTCGGACAGCTCCTACGAGCAGTACTTC.

The rearrangement joins TRBV27 to TRBJ1-6; 7 bases are a match to TRBD1. The germline gives CDR1 MNHEY, CDR2 SMNVEV (reference sequence). J was trimmed by 4 bases and V by 5 bases; bases with no gene match: 2. The CDR3 runs 14 residues. The CDR3 DNA sequence: TGTGCCAGCAGTCCGGGACAGTATAATTCACCCCTCCACTTT. It is translated as CASSPGQYNSPLHF.

As concerns this clone: A read error may produce the germline difference seen at one junction end. The chain has TRBV10-3 and TRBJ2-4; D is ambiguous. Germline CDR1 reads ENHRY; CDR2 reads SYGVKD. The CDR3 has 16 amino acids. CDR3 amino acids: CVISDSVQIAKNIQYF. DNA for the CDR3: TGTGTCATCAGTGACTCGGTACAGATAGCCAAAAACATTCAGTACTTC.

This clone was picked up a small number of times. The chain combines TRBV11-3 with TRBJ2-5; 10 bases match TRBD1. The CDR3 covers 16 residues. J was trimmed by 5 bases and V by 4 bases; bases with no gene match: 10. Germline CDR1 and CDR2: SGHNT and YENEEA. The CDR3: CASSSRTGGGTETQYF. The CDR3 nucleotides read TGTGCCAGCAGCTCCCGGACAGGGGGAGGTACGGAGACCCAGTACTTC.

The chain is built from TRBV1 and TRBJ2-7; the table's D call, TRBD2, has no DNA check behind it. TRBV1 is recorded as a pseudogene. CDR3 length: 17 amino acids. The CDR3 DNA reads as TGCACCAGCAGCCAAGATCTTCCAGCGGGAGCGACCTACGAGCAGTACGTC. Amino acid sequence: CTSSQDLPAGATYEQYV.

CDR3 loop: CASSLIPQATGELFF. CDR3 bases: TGTGCCAGCAGCTTGATCCCCCAGGCCACCGGGGAGCTGTTTTTT. The gene calls are TRBV5-6 and TRBJ2-2; D uncertain. V was trimmed by 1 base and J by 4 bases, leaving 11 bases between them. Germline loops: CDR1 SGHDT, CDR2 YYEEEE. This CDR3 has 15 residues. The full variable domain, in which reference TRBV5-6 and TRBJ2-2 provide the parts outside the CDR3, is DAGVTQSPTHLIKTRGQQVTLRCSPKSGHDTVSWYQQALGQGPQFIFQYYEEEERQRGNFPDRFSGHQFPNYSSELNVNALLLGDSALYLCASSLIPQATGELFFGEGSRLTVL.

The chain employs TRBV5-4 and TRBJ1-2, with D hard to call. V lost 4 bases, J lost 0 bases, and 7 bases lay in between. CDR3 size: 13 residues. The V gene's germline CDR1 is SGHNT and CDR2 YYREEE (reference sequence). The CDR3 DNA follows: TGTGCCAGCAGCCCGAGTGCTAACTATGGCTACACCTTC. Translated, it gives CASSPSANYGYTF. Based on the CDR3 plus reference TRBV5-4 and TRBJ1-2, the full variable domain is ETGVTQSPTHLIKTRGQQVTLRCSSQSGHNTVSWYQQALGQGPQFIFQYYREEENGRGNFPPRFSGLQFPNYSSELNVNALELDDSALYLCASSPSANYGYTFGSGTRLTVV.

This clone was observed a handful of times. The rearrangement joins TRBV5-1 to TRBJ2-6, with 7 bases aligning to TRBD2. Germline V gives CDR1 SGHRS, CDR2 YFSETQ. V gave up 0 bases and J gave up 0 bases; unmatched junction bases: 3. The CDR3 runs 17 residues. CDR3 sequence reads: CASSLGRGSSGANVLTF. CDR3 in DNA: TGCGCCAGCAGCTTGGGGCGCGGGAGCTCTGGGGCCAACGTCCTGACTTTC. Complete variable domain (other parts from reference TRBV5-1 and TRBJ2-6): KAGVTQTPRYLIKTRGQQVTLSCSPISGHRSVSWYQQTPGQGLQFLFEYFSETQRNKGNFPGRFSGRQFSNSRSEMNVSTLELGDSALYLCASSLGRGSSGANVLTFGAGSRLTVL.

The chain links TRBV5-1 to TRBJ2-5; possibly TRBD2 for D (5 bases). V was pared by 3 bases and J by 5 bases, with 17 bases between. The CDR3 extends over 15 amino acids. Per germline, CDR1 SGHRS and CDR2 YFSETQ. The CDR3 here is CASSSGHGDQETQYF. CDR3 nucleotides: TGCGCCAGCAGCTCTGGGCACGGGGATCAGGAGACCCAGTACTTC.

The V gene is TRBV9, the J gene TRBJ2-1; 13 bases are a match to TRBD2. The germline gives CDR1 SGDLS, CDR2 YYNGEE. CDR3 length equals 16 residues. J gave up 8 bases and V 3 bases, and 8 bases lay outside the gene matches. The CDR3 DNA reads TGTGCCAGCAGCGCCCGGACTAGCGGGGGTAAGGATGAGCAGTTCTTC. It encodes CASSARTSGGKDEQFF.

The sample holds a few counts of this clone. This sequence joins TRBV7-9 and TRBJ1-4, with 8 bases that match TRBD1. The length of the CDR3 is 14 residues. Germline V gene lookup returns CDR1 SEHNR and CDR2 FQNEAQ (reference sequence). V trimming: 7 bases; J trimming: 5 bases; junction bases outside the gene matches: 6. CDR3 residues: CASNDRTGNEKLFF. CDR3 in DNA: TGTGCCAGCAACGACCGGACAGGGAATGAAAAACTGTTTTTT.

The rearrangement uses TRBV7-2 and TRBJ2-3; TRBD1 aligns across 7 bases. V gave up 5 bases and J gave up 1 base; unmatched junction bases: 6. The CDR3 is 15 residues long. Germline CDR1 SGHTA, CDR2 FQGNSA. The CDR3 loop is CASSIRDSGTDTQYF. CDR3 DNA sequence: TGTGCCAGCAGCATCCGGGACAGCGGCACAGATACGCAGTATTTT.

The chain links TRBV11-2 to TRBJ2-3, with D maybe TRBD2 (6 bases). CDR3 length equals 13 residues. Germline V gene sequence: CDR1 SGHAT, CDR2 FQNNGV. The V end lost 0 bases, the J end lost 11 bases, and 12 bases lay between the germline ends. The CDR3 protein is CASSLDTGLKQYF. CDR3 nucleotide sequence: TGTGCCAGCAGCTTAGATACGGGACTTAAGCAGTATTTT.

This chain uses TRBV18 with TRBJ2-5, with D unresolved. The J call may be mistaken, given a closer DNA end match to TRBJ2-7. The CDR3 is made up of 17 amino acids. Per germline, CDR1 KGHSH and CDR2 LQKENI. CDR3 in amino acids: CASSPPLGTRSSYEQYF. CDR3 nucleotides: TGTGCCAGCTCACCACCATTGGGTACGAGGAGCTCCTACGAGCAGTACTTC.

The rearrangement uses TRBV18 and TRBJ2-3; no reliable D call. The CDR3 is made up of 13 amino acids. CDR1 is KGHSH and CDR2 is LQKENI in the germline V gene. Trimming cost V 3 bases and J 4 bases, with 8 bases left between them. CDR3 nucleotide sequence: TGTGCCAGCTCACCTGGCCCGCCAGATACGCAGTATTTT. Residues: CASSPGPPDTQYF.

In nucleotides, the CDR3 is TGTGCCAGCAGTGAATCAACAGGGGATCAGCCCCAGCATTTT. The encoded protein is CASSESTGDQPQHF. This rearrangement joins TRBV2 to TRBJ1-5; 7 bases agree with TRBD1. V lost 2 bases to trimming and J lost 5 bases; unmatched junction nucleotides: 3. The CDR3 is 14 amino acids. Germline V gene sequence: CDR1 SNHLY, CDR2 FYNNEI.

The chain links TRBV5-1 to TRBJ1-1; D might be TRBD1 (5 bases). The CDR3 contains 14 residues. The ends were cut back, 2 bases at V and 1 base at J, with 9 bases in the middle. Germline V gives CDR1 SGHRS, CDR2 YFSETQ. CDR3 nucleotide sequence: TGCGCCAGCAGCTTCCAGGGTAGGAACACTGAAGCTTTCTTT. Protein sequence: CASSFQGRNTEAFF.